This is a list of T cell receptor beta chains from one sample in a study of patients and donors after allogeneic stem cell transplantation. TCRdb independently ran MiXCR on the RT-PCR reads; one entry per CDR3 protein. The data show 200,000 to 250,000 distinct CDR3 sequences, with 13% to 15% seen just once and under 14% held by the top ten. The source material was blood, either unsorted or a sorted T cell fraction (not recorded which). These TCRs come from a human donor who was either an allogeneic HSCT recipient or a stem cell or donor lymphocyte infusion donor (not recorded which). It is not recorded whose cells these are; they may come from a transplant donor. Both conserved end residues are part of each CDR3. A D gene is named only where the DNA matches it firmly. Some rows have no size entry. The others give once, few or many, or a class for an expanded clone.

size: few; V: TRBV20-1; J: TRBJ2-1; D: .; CDR3: CSAQTVNEQFF; DNA: TGCAGTGCCCAGACAGTAAATGAGCAGTTCTTC
size: few; V: TRBV21-1; J: TRBJ2-6; D: .; CDR3: CASSKSGAPNGGANVLTF; DNA: TGTGCCAGCAGCAAAAGTGGGGCCCCCAATGGAGGGGCCAACGTCCTGACTTTC
size: few; V: TRBV7-9; J: TRBJ1-1; D: TRBD1; CDR3: CASSFRQGTEAFF; DNA: TGTGCCAGCAGCTTCCGACAGGGCACTGAAGCTTTCTTT
size: few; V: TRBV19; J: TRBJ1-2; D: .; CDR3: CASKLQRGNYGYTF; DNA: TGTGCCAGTAAGCTCCAACGGGGAAACTATGGCTACACCTTC
size: few; V: TRBV20-1; J: TRBJ2-1; D: .; CDR3: CSASGSLDEQFF; DNA: TGCAGTGCTAGCGGGAGTCTCGATGAGCAGTTCTTC
size: many; V: TRBV10-3; J: TRBJ2-1; D: .; CDR3: CAIRSGNEQFF; DNA: TGTGCCATCAGATCGGGGAATGAGCAGTTCTTC
size: .; V: TRBV27; J: TRBJ2-3; D: TRBD2; CDR3: CASSLGSAGGTLSTDTQYF; DNA: TGTGCCAGCAGTTTAGGCTCGGCGGGGGGGACGCTAAGCACAGATACGCAGTATTTT
size: .; V: TRBV20-1; J: TRBJ1-2; D: .; CDR3: CSARPARGGNYGYTF; DNA: TGCAGTGCTAGACCTGCCCGCGGTGGAAACTATGGCTACACCTTC
size: .; V: TRBV11-3; J: TRBJ2-1; D: TRBD1; CDR3: CASSPSGTDSYNEQFF; DNA: TGTGCCAGCAGCCCATCCGGGACAGACTCCTACAATGAGCAGTTCTTC
size: few; V: TRBV7-6; J: TRBJ2-3; D: TRBD2; CDR3: CASSLKAGGIGDTQYF; DNA: TGTGCCAGCAGCTTAAAAGCGGGGGGGATCGGAGATACGCAGTATTTT
size: .; V: TRBV5-1; J: TRBJ2-7; D: TRBD2; CDR3: CASSPGLAGPYEQYF; DNA: TGCGCCAGCAGCCCGGGACTAGCGGGGCCCTACGAGCAGTACTTC
size: many; V: TRBV6-2/TRBV6-3; J: TRBJ2-1; D: TRBD2; CDR3: CASSGARGGEQFF; DNA: TGTGCCAGCAGTGGCGCGCGGGGGGGTGAGCAGTTCTTC
size: many; V: TRBV7-9; J: TRBJ1-5; D: .; CDR3: CASSLSRGASNQPQHF; DNA: TGTGCCAGCAGCTTAAGTCGGGGGGCTAGCAATCAGCCCCAGCATTTT
size: many; V: TRBV27; J: TRBJ2-7; D: TRBD1; CDR3: CASSIQGAYEQYF; DNA: TGTGCCAGCAGTATTCAGGGGGCCTACGAGCAGTACTTC
size: many; V: TRBV7-2; J: TRBJ2-7; D: .; CDR3: CASSLLQGKGYEQYF; DNA: TGTGCCAGCAGCTTATTGCAGGGCAAAGGATACGAGCAGTACTTC
size: .; V: TRBV3-1; J: TRBJ2-1; D: TRBD2; CDR3: CASSHRLAGAGEQFF; DNA: TGTGCCAGCAGCCACCGACTAGCGGGAGCCGGCGAGCAGTTCTTC
size: many; V: TRBV6-5; J: TRBJ2-3; D: TRBD2; CDR3: CASSYSLVAGSTDTQYF; DNA: TGTGCCAGCAGTTACTCTTTGGTAGCGGGCAGCACAGATACGCAGTATTTT
size: few; V: TRBV29-1; J: TRBJ1-2; D: .; CDR3: CSVEQGAYDGYTF; DNA: TGCAGCGTTGAGCAGGGTGCATATGATGGCTACACCTTC
size: .; V: TRBV7-7; J: TRBJ2-5; D: .; CDR3: CASSKGPKETQYF; DNA: TGTGCCAGCAGCAAGGGACCGAAAGAGACCCAGTACTTC
size: many; V: TRBV15; J: TRBJ1-5; D: .; CDR3: CATSRETNQPQHF; DNA: TGTGCCACCAGCAGAGAAACGAATCAGCCCCAGCATTTT
size: .; V: TRBV3-1; J: TRBJ1-3; D: .; CDR3: CASSQVVGKIGNTIYF; DNA: TGTGCCAGCAGCCAAGTAGTGGGCAAGATTGGAAACACCATATATTTT
size: many; V: TRBV5-1; J: TRBJ1-2; D: .; CDR3: CASSEPGRIANYGYTF; DNA: TGCGCCAGCAGCGAACCGGGACGGATAGCAAACTATGGCTACACCTTC